This is a list of T cell receptor beta chains from one sample in a study of neurological immune-mediated disorders. TCRdb itself ran the 5' RACE reads through MiXCR, one entry per CDR3 protein. The sample includes approximately 89,000 distinct CDR3 sequences, over 10% seen only once; the top ten take about 4.6%. The material sequenced was PBMCs. The receptors derive from a female donor with HTLV-1-associated myelopathy (HAM/TSP). Each CDR3 is given with its conserved first and last residue. Clone size is given for some rows only: seen once, a few or many times, or a class if the clone is expanded.

clone size: -; V gene: TRBV7-8; CDR3 protein: CASSLSYGQGAADTQYF
clone size: many; V gene: TRBV10-2; CDR3 protein: CASSKGQVDSGANVLTF
clone size: many; V gene: TRBV10-3; CDR3 protein: CAISVGGYNQPQHF
clone size: many; V gene: TRBV5-1; CDR3 protein: CASSLNGQSYEQYF
clone size: few; V gene: TRBV19; CDR3 protein: CASSSLGIADTEAFF
clone size: many; V gene: TRBV20-1; CDR3 protein: CSAIQGNSGNTIYF
clone size: many; V gene: TRBV7-2; CDR3 protein: CASSPRDALYEQYF
clone size: many; V gene: TRBV10-3; CDR3 protein: CAISESGGGGGNNEQFF
clone size: many; V gene: TRBV5-1; CDR3 protein: CASSPRTVYYEQYF
clone size: many; V gene: TRBV11-2; CDR3 protein: CASSLWPGETQYF
clone size: medium-sized; V gene: TRBV7-2; CDR3 protein: CASSSGGAGGLTDTQYF
clone size: many; V gene: TRBV7-9; CDR3 protein: CASSFTTLNEQYF
clone size: -; V gene: TRBV12-3/TRBV12-4; CDR3 protein: CASSLPGRESGNTIYF
clone size: many; V gene: TRBV5-1; CDR3 protein: CASSPGTRSPLHF
clone size: many; V gene: TRBV6-5; CDR3 protein: CASSGTAHVGAFF
clone size: -; V gene: TRBV20-1; CDR3 protein: CSALPTGITDTQYF
clone size: many; V gene: TRBV5-5; CDR3 protein: CASSFRTGREETEAFF
clone size: many; V gene: TRBV27; CDR3 protein: CASSLSRQGKITF
clone size: -; V gene: TRBV6-5; CDR3 protein: CDSSYQWGIGSEAFF
clone size: many; V gene: TRBV27; CDR3 protein: CASTTGASTDTQYF
clone size: -; V gene: TRBV5-1; CDR3 protein: CASSPSVAGGPADTQYF
clone size: -; V gene: TRBV12-3/TRBV12-4; CDR3 protein: CAERYEQYF
clone size: many; V gene: TRBV6-6; CDR3 protein: CASTGTEIYNEQFF